This T cell receptor beta chain emerged from a study of long-term antiretroviral therapy in people with HIV. V lost 5 bases and J lost 4, with 11 bases in between. The V gene's germline CDR1 is MGHRA and CDR2 YSYEKL. CDR3 length: 13 amino acids. They ran version v3.0 of the immunoSEQ assay at survey level. Clones were sequenced by immunoSEQ multiplex PCR, and TCRdb holds only the in-frame ones, with some missing. The sample has 30,000 to 40,000 clones, more than 60% seen once; the top ten hold 8% to 10%. This clone has a single count. The chain combines TRBV4-1 with TRBJ1-2, with D uncertain. This receptor was obtained from a woman between 45 and 60 years old with HIV. Material: unsorted PBMCs, obtained 3.1 years after starting antiretroviral therapy. CDR3: CASSERNLYGYTF. CDR3 in DNA: TGCGCCAGCAGCGAACGGAACCTCTATGGCTACACCTTC.